This T cell receptor beta chain appears in the sequencing data of a study of glioma-infiltrating T cells. Overall study context: Sequencing aimed for about 4.5- to 10-fold coverage of 750,000 to 1,000,000 peripheral T cells.

Study-level findings and limits: Gliomas, especially low-grade, showed above-expected tissue-blood divergence; non-neoplastic patients showed below.

Using RNA template, CDR3s of TCR alpha and beta were amplified with iRepertoire arm-PCR. Each CDR3 protein gets one entry after TCRdb re-called the multiplex PCR reads with MiXCR. Among 300,000 to 400,000 distinct CDR3 sequences listed, approximately 42% were seen once. The CDR3 runs 14 residues. Germline CDR1 and CDR2: DFQATT and SNEGSKA (reference sequence). V gave up 4 bases and J gave up 3 bases, with 16 bases separating them. This clonotype came up many times. Its antigen is as yet unknown. The sample was glioma tissue, nonneoplastic brain tissue, or PBMCs (not recorded which). The chain links TRBV20-1 to TRBJ2-7; TRBD1 is a possible D gene (5 bases). This TCR derives from a human donor with low-grade glioma or glioblastoma, undergoing nonglioma brain surgery, or in good health (not recorded which). The CDR3 DNA follows: TGCAGTGCTACGGAGAAGGCGACAGACTACGAGCAGTACTTC. It specifies CSATEKATDYEQYF.